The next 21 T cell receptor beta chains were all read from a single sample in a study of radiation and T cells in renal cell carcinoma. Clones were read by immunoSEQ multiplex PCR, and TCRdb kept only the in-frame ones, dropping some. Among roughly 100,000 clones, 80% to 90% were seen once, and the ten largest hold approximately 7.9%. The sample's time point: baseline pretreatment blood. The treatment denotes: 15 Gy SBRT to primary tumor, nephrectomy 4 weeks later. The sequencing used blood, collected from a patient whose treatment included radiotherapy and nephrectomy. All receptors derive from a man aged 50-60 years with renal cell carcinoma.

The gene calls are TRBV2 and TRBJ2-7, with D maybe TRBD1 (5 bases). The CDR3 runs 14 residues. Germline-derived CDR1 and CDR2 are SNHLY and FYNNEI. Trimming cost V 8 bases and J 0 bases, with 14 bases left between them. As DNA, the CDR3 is TGTGCCAGCCAGGGAATACTGAGCTCCTACGAGCAGTACTTC. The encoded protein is CASQGILSSYEQYF.

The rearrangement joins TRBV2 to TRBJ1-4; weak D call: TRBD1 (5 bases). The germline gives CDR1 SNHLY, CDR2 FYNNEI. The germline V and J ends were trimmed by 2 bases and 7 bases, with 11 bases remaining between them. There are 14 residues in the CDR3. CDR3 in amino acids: CASSEQGLGEKLFF. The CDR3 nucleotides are TGTGCCAGCAGTGAACAGGGTTTGGGTGAAAAACTGTTTTTT. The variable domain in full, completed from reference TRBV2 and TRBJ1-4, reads EPEVTQTPSHQVTQMGQEVILRCVPISNHLYFYWYRQILGQKVEFLVSFYNNEISEKSEIFDDQFSVERPDGSNFTLKIRSTKLEDSAMYFCASSEQGLGEKLFFGSGTQLSVL.

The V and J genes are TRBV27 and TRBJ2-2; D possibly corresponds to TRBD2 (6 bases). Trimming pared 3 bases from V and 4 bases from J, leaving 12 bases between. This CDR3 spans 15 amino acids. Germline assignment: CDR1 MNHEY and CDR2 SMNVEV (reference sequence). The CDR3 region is CASSFGGLGTGELFF. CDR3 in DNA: TGTGCCAGCAGTTTTGGAGGGCTAGGCACCGGGGAGCTGTTTTTT.

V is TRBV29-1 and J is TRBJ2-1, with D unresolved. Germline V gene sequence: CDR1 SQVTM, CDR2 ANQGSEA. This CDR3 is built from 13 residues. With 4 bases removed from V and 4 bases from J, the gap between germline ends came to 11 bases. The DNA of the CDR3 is TGCAGCGTTGGTGGTGGGAATTACAATGAGCAGTTCTTC. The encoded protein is CSVGGGNYNEQFF.

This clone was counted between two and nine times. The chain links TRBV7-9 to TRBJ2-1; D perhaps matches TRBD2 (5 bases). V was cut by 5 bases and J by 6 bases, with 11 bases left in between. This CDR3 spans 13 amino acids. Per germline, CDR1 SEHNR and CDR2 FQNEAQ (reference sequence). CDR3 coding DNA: TGTGCCAGCAGCCGCGGGCGGGCCAATGAGCAGTTCTTC. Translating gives CASSRGRANEQFF.

For the CDR3, the DNA is TGTGCCAGCAGTGAAGACGGGGCCGTCAATTCACCCCTCCACTTT. It is translated as CASSEDGAVNSPLHF. The V and J genes are TRBV2 and TRBJ1-6; D possibly corresponds to TRBD1 (5 bases). Germline CDR1 and CDR2: SNHLY and FYNNEI. The CDR3 spans 15 residues. Deletions cut 1 base from V and 7 bases from J, with 11 bases between.

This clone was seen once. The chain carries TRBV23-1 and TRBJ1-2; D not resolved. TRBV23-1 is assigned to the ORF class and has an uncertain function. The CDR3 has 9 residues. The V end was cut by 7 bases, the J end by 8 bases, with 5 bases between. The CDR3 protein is CASIRGYTF. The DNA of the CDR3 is TGCGCCAGCATCAGAGGCTACACCTTC.

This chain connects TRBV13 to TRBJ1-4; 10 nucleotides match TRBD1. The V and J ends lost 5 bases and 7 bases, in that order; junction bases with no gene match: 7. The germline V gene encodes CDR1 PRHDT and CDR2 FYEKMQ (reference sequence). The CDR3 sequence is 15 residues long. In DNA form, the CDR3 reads TGTGCCAGCAGCGACCGCCGGGACAGGGGTGAAAAACTGTTTTTT. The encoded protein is CASSDRRDRGEKLFF.

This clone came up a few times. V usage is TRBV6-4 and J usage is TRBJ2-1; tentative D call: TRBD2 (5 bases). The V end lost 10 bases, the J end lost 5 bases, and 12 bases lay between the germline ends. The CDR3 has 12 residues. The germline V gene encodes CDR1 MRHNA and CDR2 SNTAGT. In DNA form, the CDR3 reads TGTGCCACCCAGGACGGGAACAATGAGCAGTTCTTC. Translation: CATQDGNNEQFF.

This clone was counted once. DNA of the CDR3: TGTGCCAGCAGCCATCAAAGAGGAGCGGTGCTCTACGAGCAGTACTTC. Translation gives CASSHQRGAVLYEQYF. The chain joins TRBV4-2 to TRBJ2-7; possibly TRBD2 for D (5 bases). From germline, CDR1 is LGHNA and CDR2 YNFKEQ. V lost 3 bases to trimming and J lost 3 bases, with 18 bases between them. This CDR3 spans 16 amino acids.

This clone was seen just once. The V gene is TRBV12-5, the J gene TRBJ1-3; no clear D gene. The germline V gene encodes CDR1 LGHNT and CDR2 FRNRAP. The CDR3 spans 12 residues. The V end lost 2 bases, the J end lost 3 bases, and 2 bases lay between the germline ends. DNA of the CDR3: TGTGCTAGTGGTTTGAATGGAAACACCATATATTTT. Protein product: CASGLNGNTIYF.

The CDR3 loop reads CASSYLRGRNNQPQHF. The CDR3 nucleotides are TGTGCCAGTAGTTACCTCAGGGGGCGGAACAATCAGCCCCAGCATTTT. This chain uses TRBV19 with TRBJ1-5; 8 positions match TRBD1. The CDR3 contains 16 residues. Germline V CDR1 and CDR2: LNHDA, SQIVND (reference sequence). Trimming at V came to 5 bases and at J to 3 bases, leaving 9 bases not matched to a gene.

CDR3 in amino acids: CASSGGTGANYGYTF. The CDR3, as DNA: TGTGCCAGCAGTGGCGGGACAGGGGCGAACTATGGCTACACCTTC. The chain has TRBV6-5 and TRBJ1-2, with 10 bases matching TRBD1. From germline, CDR1 is MNHEY and CDR2 SVGAGI. With 5 bases clipped from V and 2 bases from J, the junction kept 5 bases outside the gene matches. The CDR3 extends over 15 amino acids.

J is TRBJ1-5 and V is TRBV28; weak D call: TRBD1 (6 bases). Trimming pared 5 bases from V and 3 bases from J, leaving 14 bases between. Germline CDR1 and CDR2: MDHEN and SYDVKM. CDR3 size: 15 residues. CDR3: CASSPAGQNNQPQHF. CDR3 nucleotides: TGTGCCAGCAGTCCAGCCGGACAGAACAATCAGCCCCAGCATTTT. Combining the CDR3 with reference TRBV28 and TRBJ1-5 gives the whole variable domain DVKVTQSSRYLVKRTGEKVFLECVQDMDHENMFWYRQDPGLGLRLIYFSYDVKMKEKGDIPEGYSVSREKKERFSLILESASTNQTSMYLCASSPAGQNNQPQHFGDGTRLSIL.

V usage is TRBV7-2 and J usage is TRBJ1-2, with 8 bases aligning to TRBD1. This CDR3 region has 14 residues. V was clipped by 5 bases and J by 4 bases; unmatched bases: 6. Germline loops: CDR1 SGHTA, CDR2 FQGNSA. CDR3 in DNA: TGTGCCAGCAGCACTGGACAGGGACCCTATGGCTACACCTTC. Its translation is CASSTGQGPYGYTF.

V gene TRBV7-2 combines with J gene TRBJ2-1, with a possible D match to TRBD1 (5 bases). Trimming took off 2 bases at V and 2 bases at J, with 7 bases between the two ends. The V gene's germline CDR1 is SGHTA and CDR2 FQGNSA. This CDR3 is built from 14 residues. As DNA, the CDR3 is TGTGCCAGCAGCTTAAGGGGCCCCTACAATGAGCAGTTCTTC. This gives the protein CASSLRGPYNEQFF.

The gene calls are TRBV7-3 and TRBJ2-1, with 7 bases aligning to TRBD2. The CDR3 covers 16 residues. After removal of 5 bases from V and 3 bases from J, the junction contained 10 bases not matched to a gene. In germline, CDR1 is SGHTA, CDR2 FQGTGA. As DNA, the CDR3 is TGTGCCAGCAGCCCCGTTGGGGCTAGCGGCTACAATGAGCAGTTCTTC. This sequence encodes CASSPVGASGYNEQFF.

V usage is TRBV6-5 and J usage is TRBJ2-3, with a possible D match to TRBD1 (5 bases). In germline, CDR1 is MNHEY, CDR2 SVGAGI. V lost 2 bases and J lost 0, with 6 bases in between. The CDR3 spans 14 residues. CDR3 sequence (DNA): TGTGCCAGCAGTTACAGGGGAAGCACAGATACGCAGTATTTT. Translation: CASSYRGSTDTQYF.

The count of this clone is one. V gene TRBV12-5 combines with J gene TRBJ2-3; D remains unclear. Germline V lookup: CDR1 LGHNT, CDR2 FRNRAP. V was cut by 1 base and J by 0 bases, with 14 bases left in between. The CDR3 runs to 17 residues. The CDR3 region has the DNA TGTGCTAGTGGTTTGGGGTCCAGGAGAGGAAGCACAGATACGCAGTATTTT. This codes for CASGLGSRRGSTDTQYF.

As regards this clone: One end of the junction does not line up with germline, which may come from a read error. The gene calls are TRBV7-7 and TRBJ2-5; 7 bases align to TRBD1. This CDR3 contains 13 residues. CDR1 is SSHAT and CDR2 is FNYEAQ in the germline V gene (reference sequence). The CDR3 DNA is TGTGCTAGCAGCATAGGGACAGAAGAGACCCAGTACTTC. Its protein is CASSIGTEETQYF. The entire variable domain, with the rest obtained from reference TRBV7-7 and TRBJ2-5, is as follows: GAGVSQSPRYKVTKRGQDVTLRCDPISSHATLYWYQQALGQGPEFLTYFNYEAQPDKSGLPSDRFSAERPEGSISTLTIQRTEQRDSAMYRCASSIGTEETQYFGPGTRLLVL.

The CDR3 here is CAYRTGATGELFF. The CDR3, as DNA: TGTGCCTACAGGACAGGGGCGACCGGGGAGCTGTTTTTT. The rearrangement joins TRBV30 to TRBJ2-2, with 9 bases that match TRBD1. This CDR3 has 13 residues. The J segment lost 5 bases and the V segment lost 7 bases, leaving 5 bases of the junction unmatched. Germline CDR1 reads GTSNPN; CDR2 reads SVGIG (reference sequence).